The rows below give T cell receptor beta chains drawn from one sample of a study of CD8 T cells in Susac syndrome. One entry per CDR3 protein, called by TCRdb with MiXCR from the immunoSEQ multiplex PCR reads. The data contain approximately 260,000 distinct CDR3 sequences, almost 97% of them seen just once; the ten biggest clones take up approximately 0.1%. The sample comprised CD4+ T cells from PBMCs. All receptors come from a human donor with Susac syndrome. Each CDR3 is given with its conserved first and last residue. The order of the fields is V gene, clone size, D gene, J gene, CDR3 DNA, CDR3 protein. A D gene is named only where the DNA matches it firmly. Only part of the rows carry a size: once, few, many, or a class if the clone is expanded.

v_gene: TRBV7-8; abundance: NA; d_gene: NA; j_gene: TRBJ2-2; CDR3nt: TGTGCCAGCAGTCGAGCGGGCTCCGGCTTTAACACCGGGGAGCTGTTTTTT; CDR3aa: CASSRAGSGFNTGELFF
v_gene: TRBV20-1; abundance: NA; d_gene: NA; j_gene: TRBJ2-7; CDR3nt: TGCAGTGCCCAATCTCAGGGAGACGAGCAGTACTTC; CDR3aa: CSAQSQGDEQYF
v_gene: TRBV20-1; abundance: NA; d_gene: NA; j_gene: TRBJ2-3; CDR3nt: TGCAGTGCTAGACCTGTTGGAGGGCCAGATACGCAGTATTTT; CDR3aa: CSARPVGGPDTQYF
v_gene: TRBV3-1; abundance: once; d_gene: NA; j_gene: TRBJ2-2; CDR3nt: TGTGCCAGCAGCCAAGAATTGTGGACTCTCACCGGGGAGCTGTTTTTT; CDR3aa: CASSQELWTLTGELFF
v_gene: TRBV14; abundance: NA; d_gene: NA; j_gene: TRBJ1-2; CDR3nt: TGTGCCAGCAGCCGCGGGGGATTCGACTATGGCTACACCTTC; CDR3aa: CASSRGGFDYGYTF
v_gene: TRBV15; abundance: NA; d_gene: NA; j_gene: TRBJ2-4; CDR3nt: TGTGCCACCAGCAGATCTCAAGGGGCTTGGGCCAAAAACATTCAGTACTTC; CDR3aa: CATSRSQGAWAKNIQYF
v_gene: TRBV2; abundance: NA; d_gene: NA; j_gene: TRBJ2-1; CDR3nt: TGTGCCAGCAGACCATACAATGAGCAGTTCTTC; CDR3aa: CASRPYNEQFF
v_gene: TRBV6-5; abundance: NA; d_gene: TRBD2; j_gene: TRBJ2-5; CDR3nt: TGTGCCAGCAAGCGGCAGGGAGGGGAGACCCAGTACTTC; CDR3aa: CASKRQGGETQYF
v_gene: TRBV5-1; abundance: NA; d_gene: NA; j_gene: TRBJ1-1; CDR3nt: TGCGCCAGCAGCTTGGGTGGGAAGGACACTGAAGCTTTCTTT; CDR3aa: CASSLGGKDTEAFF
v_gene: TRBV23-1; abundance: once; d_gene: NA; j_gene: TRBJ2-1; CDR3nt: TGCGCCAGCAGTCAACCAGGGCGCCGCTGTAACTCCTACAATGAGCAGTTCTTC; CDR3aa: CASSQPGRRCNSYNEQFF
v_gene: TRBV24-1; abundance: NA; d_gene: TRBD1; j_gene: TRBJ2-6; CDR3nt: TGTGCCACCAGTGATCCCGGACAGGGGCTTATCTTTGGGGCCAACGTCCTGACTTTC; CDR3aa: CATSDPGQGLIFGANVLTF
v_gene: TRBV30; abundance: NA; d_gene: TRBD1; j_gene: TRBJ2-4; CDR3nt: TGTGCCTGGACGGACAGGCTAGGGAACATTCAGTACTTC; CDR3aa: CAWTDRLGNIQYF
v_gene: TRBV6-6; abundance: NA; d_gene: TRBD1; j_gene: TRBJ2-1; CDR3nt: TGTGCCAGCAGACGAACAGGGGGCATTAAGAATGAGCAGTTCTTC; CDR3aa: CASRRTGGIKNEQFF
v_gene: TRBV6-1; abundance: NA; d_gene: NA; j_gene: TRBJ2-1; CDR3nt: TGTGCCAGCACCTCAAGGACCGTCGGAATCTACAATGAGCAGTTCTTC; CDR3aa: CASTSRTVGIYNEQFF
v_gene: TRBV30; abundance: NA; d_gene: NA; j_gene: TRBJ1-1; CDR3nt: TGTGCCTCCATCTTCTGGCCGGCAAAGAACACTGAAGCTTTCTTT; CDR3aa: CASIFWPAKNTEAFF
v_gene: TRBV7-2; abundance: NA; d_gene: NA; j_gene: TRBJ2-7; CDR3nt: TGTGCCAGCAGCTGGACTCAAGGCTCCTACGAGCAGTACTTC; CDR3aa: CASSWTQGSYEQYF
v_gene: TRBV27; abundance: NA; d_gene: NA; j_gene: TRBJ2-7; CDR3nt: TGTGCCAGCAGTGGGTCAGTCTACGAGCAGTACTTC; CDR3aa: CASSGSVYEQYF